The present entry profiles one T cell receptor beta chain with its context. After removal of 5 bases from V and 4 bases from J, the junction contained 9 bases not matched to a gene. Per germline, CDR1 SEHNR and CDR2 FQNEAQ (reference sequence). The CDR3 has 16 amino acids. The repertoire was sequenced with immunoSEQ multiplex PCR; TCRdb's copy has only in-frame clones and lacks some. The table shows about 62,000 clones, with 80% to 90% occurring only once. The source of the sample is a study of technical replicates of blood from a handful of donors. Sample: PBMCs. The chain uses TRBV7-9 and TRBJ2-2; 8 bases map to TRBD2. This TCR derives from a human donor in good health. Some clones in this sample may be carry-over from other donors' samples. This CDR3 reads CASSLERGLGTGELFF. Written as DNA, the CDR3 is TGTGCCAGCAGCCTAGAACGGGGACTAGGCACCGGGGAGCTGTTTTTT.